The 14 T cell receptor beta chains reported below all come from one sample, sequenced in a study of T cell changes during pregnancy in multiple sclerosis. TCRdb's copy holds only in-frame clones and misses some; the assay was immunoSEQ multiplex PCR. The data hold 55,000 to 85,000 clones, with about nine tenths observed a single time. Here the sequenced sample was CD4+ T cells from peripheral blood mononuclear cells, taken after pregnancy. These receptor sequences come from a female donor with multiple sclerosis, enrolled in a pregnancy study.

The chain joins TRBV11-2 to TRBJ2-5; D may be TRBD2 (5 bases). Germline loops: CDR1 SGHAT, CDR2 FQNNGV. The CDR3 is made up of 12 amino acids. Trimming shortened V by 4 bases and J by 4 bases, and 7 bases separated the two germline ends. The CDR3, as DNA: TGTGCCAGCAGCTCCGGGATAGAGACCCAGTACTTC. Protein: CASSSGIETQYF.

This chain joins TRBV28 and TRBJ2-3; 10 positions agree with TRBD1. The V and J ends lost 3 bases and 2 bases, in that order; junction bases with no gene match: 11. The germline V gene encodes CDR1 MDHEN and CDR2 SYDVKM. CDR3 length equals 18 residues. The CDR3 here is CASSFYPGTGESTDTQYF. The CDR3 nucleotides are TGTGCCAGCAGTTTCTACCCCGGGACAGGGGAATCCACAGATACGCAGTATTTT.

The rearrangement joins TRBV6-1 to TRBJ1-2; 7 bases are a match to TRBD1. The germline gives CDR1 MNHNS, CDR2 SASEGT. The CDR3 is made up of 14 amino acids. Trimming at V came to 7 bases and at J to 4 bases, leaving 9 bases not matched to a gene. CDR3 region: CASTSLRDSYGYTF. The CDR3 region has the DNA TGTGCCAGCACCTCTCTCCGGGACAGCTATGGCTACACCTTC.

The gene calls are TRBV18 and TRBJ2-5, with unresolved D. Trimming stripped 8 bases from V and 4 bases from J, with 14 bases between. The germline gives CDR1 KGHSH, CDR2 LQKENI. This CDR3 is 13 amino acids long. In DNA form, the CDR3 reads TGTGCCAGCGAAAATACCCCCGGAGAGACCCAGTACTTC. This translates into CASENTPGETQYF. The full variable domain, rest sourced from reference TRBV18 and TRBJ2-5, is NAGVMQNPRHLVRRRGQEARLRCSPMKGHSHVYWYRQLPEEGLKFMVYLQKENIIDESGMPKERFSAEFPKEGPSILRIQQVVRGDSAAYFCASENTPGETQYFGPGTRLLVL.

The genes are TRBV28 and TRBJ1-5; a possible D gene is TRBD1 (5 bases). The length of the CDR3 is 14 residues. Germline V lookup: CDR1 MDHEN, CDR2 SYDVKM. The V end was cut by 10 bases, the J end by 2 bases, with 15 bases between. In DNA form, the CDR3 reads TGTGCCATCAAGGCCTCAGGGCGCAATCAGCCCCAGCATTTT. Translating it yields CAIKASGRNQPQHF. The whole variable domain, remainder taken from reference TRBV28 and TRBJ1-5, is DVKVTQSSRYLVKRTGEKVFLECVQDMDHENMFWYRQDPGLGLRLIYFSYDVKMKEKGDIPEGYSVSREKKERFSLILESASTNQTSMYLCAIKASGRNQPQHFGDGTRLSIL.

This rearrangement joins TRBV5-1 to TRBJ1-6; D perhaps matches TRBD1 (6 bases). V lost 3 bases and J 7 bases, leaving 17 bases between the germline ends. The CDR3 is 16 amino acids. CDR1 and CDR2 (germline): SGHRS, YFSETQ. The CDR3 DNA follows: TGCGCCAGCAGCTCCGAACCGACAGGCGGGAATTCACCCCTCCACTTT. It codes for CASSSEPTGGNSPLHF.

The chain couples TRBV6-5 to TRBJ2-6, with unresolved D. The V end lost 7 bases, the J end lost 3 bases, and 13 bases lay between the germline ends. Germline lookup yields CDR1 MNHEY and CDR2 SVGAGI. CDR3 length equals 15 residues. Written as DNA, the CDR3 is TGTGCCAGCATGGGCTCACCCGGTGGGGCCAACGTCCTGACTTTC. Its protein is CASMGSPGGANVLTF.

The J gene is TRBJ1-2, the V gene TRBV19; weak D call: TRBD1 (5 bases). This CDR3 region has 14 residues. The germline gives CDR1 LNHDA, CDR2 SQIVND (reference sequence). V was shortened by 4 bases and J by 1 base, with 10 bases between the two germline ends. As DNA, the CDR3 is TGTGCCAGTAGTAGTCTCGGACATAACTATGGCTACACCTTC. This codes for CASSSLGHNYGYTF.

The V and J genes are TRBV7-9 and TRBJ2-7; 12 bases agree with TRBD2. The trim removed 4 bases at V and 3 bases at J, leaving 16 bases unmatched. The germline V gene encodes CDR1 SEHNR and CDR2 FQNEAQ (reference sequence). The CDR3 runs 19 residues. The DNA for the CDR3 is TGTGCCAGCAGCTCCTGGGGGTTGAGCACTAGCGGGGGGTTCTACGAGCAGTACTTC. Protein: CASSSWGLSTSGGFYEQYF.

The chain joins TRBV27 to TRBJ2-1, with a possible D match to TRBD2 (6 bases). V gave up 7 bases and J gave up 2 bases, with 12 bases separating them. CDR3 length: 14 amino acids. Germline V gene lookup returns CDR1 MNHEY and CDR2 SMNVEV (reference sequence). This chain's CDR3 is CASKGGTPYNEQFF. The CDR3 coding sequence is TGTGCCAGCAAAGGCGGGACCCCCTACAATGAGCAGTTCTTC.

The chain uses TRBV28 and TRBJ2-7, with a tentative D call TRBD2 (5 bases). The germline gives CDR1 MDHEN, CDR2 SYDVKM. V was clipped by 3 bases and J by 4 bases, with 16 bases between them. The CDR3 has 15 amino acids. The CDR3 DNA reads TGTGCCAGCAGTTTTGAGGGCGGGCCCGATTACGAGCAGTACTTC. Its translation is CASSFEGGPDYEQYF.

This chain connects TRBV6-6 to TRBJ1-1; unclear D gene. Looked up from germline, CDR1 is MNHNY and CDR2 is SVGAGI (reference sequence). The CDR3 sequence is 15 residues long. Trimming removed 2 bases at V and 1 base at J, with 11 bases between. The CDR3: CASSYPARGNTEAFF. CDR3 DNA: TGTGCCAGCAGTTACCCGGCCCGGGGGAACACTGAAGCTTTCTTT.

V and J are TRBV5-4 and TRBJ2-1; 7 bases are shared with TRBD2. The CDR3 has 15 residues. Per the germline V gene, CDR1 is SGHNT and CDR2 is YYREEE (reference sequence). Germline trimming cut 2 bases from V and 6 bases from J; bases unmatched to any gene: 8. CDR3 nucleotide sequence: TGTGCCAGCAGCTTTTTGCGGGAGACCCCCAATGAGCAGTTCTTC. Translated: CASSFLRETPNEQFF.

V is TRBV28 and J is TRBJ2-5; weak D call: TRBD1 (5 bases). Germline CDR1 and CDR2: MDHEN and SYDVKM. CDR3 length: 14 residues. Trimming stripped 4 bases from V and 4 bases from J, with 13 bases between. In DNA form, the CDR3 reads TGTGCCAGCAGTTCGCCGACAGTCCTAGAGACCCAGTACTTC. This translates into CASSSPTVLETQYF.